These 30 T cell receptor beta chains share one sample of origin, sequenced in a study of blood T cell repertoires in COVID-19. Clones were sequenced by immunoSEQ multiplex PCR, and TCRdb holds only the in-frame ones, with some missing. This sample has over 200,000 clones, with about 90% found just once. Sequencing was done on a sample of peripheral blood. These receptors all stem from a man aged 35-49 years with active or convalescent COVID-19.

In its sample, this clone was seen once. The CDR3 loop is CAWSDRGLGNTIYF. The CDR3, as DNA: TGTGCCTGGAGCGACAGGGGACTTGGAAACACCATATATTTT. V gene TRBV30 combines with J gene TRBJ1-3, with 8 bases lining up with TRBD1. The V gene's germline CDR1 is GTSNPN and CDR2 SVGIG (reference sequence). Losses at the gene ends were 3 bases for V and 3 bases for J; bases not matched to a gene: 4. This CDR3 has 14 amino acids.

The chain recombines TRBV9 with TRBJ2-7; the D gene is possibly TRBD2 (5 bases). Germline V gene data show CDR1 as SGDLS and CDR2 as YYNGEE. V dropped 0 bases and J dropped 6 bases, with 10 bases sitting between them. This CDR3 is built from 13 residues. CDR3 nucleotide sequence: TGTGCCAGCAGCGTAGGAGGGCCATCCGAGCAGTACTTC. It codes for CASSVGGPSEQYF.

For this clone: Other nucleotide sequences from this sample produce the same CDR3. Here the CDR3 DNA reads TGCGCCAGCAGCTTGGACAGGGGTACCGGGGAGCTGTTTTTT. Its protein product is CASSLDRGTGELFF. The chain recombines TRBV5-1 with TRBJ2-2, with 7 bases that match TRBD1. This CDR3 is built from 14 residues. CDR1 SGHRS and CDR2 YFSETQ come from the germline V gene. J lost 5 bases, V lost 0 bases, and 1 base had no gene match.

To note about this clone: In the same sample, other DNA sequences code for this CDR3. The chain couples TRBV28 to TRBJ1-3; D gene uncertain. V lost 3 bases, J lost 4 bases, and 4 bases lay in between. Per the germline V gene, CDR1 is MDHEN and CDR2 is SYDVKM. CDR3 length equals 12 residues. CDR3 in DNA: TGTGCCAGCAGTTTCAGGGGAAACACCATATATTTT. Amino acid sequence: CASSFRGNTIYF.

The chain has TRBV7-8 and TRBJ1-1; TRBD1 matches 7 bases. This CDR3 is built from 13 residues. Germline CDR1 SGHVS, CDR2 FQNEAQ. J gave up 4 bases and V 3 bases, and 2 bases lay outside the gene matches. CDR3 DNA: TGTGCCAGCAGCTTCGCAGGGGGCACTGAAGCTTTCTTT. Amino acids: CASSFAGGTEAFF.

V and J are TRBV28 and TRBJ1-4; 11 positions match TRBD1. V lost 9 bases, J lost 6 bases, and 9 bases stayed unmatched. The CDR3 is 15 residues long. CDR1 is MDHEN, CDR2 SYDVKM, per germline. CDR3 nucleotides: TGTGCCAGTACTACTCCGGGACAGGGGGATGAAAAACTGTTTTTT. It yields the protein CASTTPGQGDEKLFF. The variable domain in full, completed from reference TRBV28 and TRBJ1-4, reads DVKVTQSSRYLVKRTGEKVFLECVQDMDHENMFWYRQDPGLGLRLIYFSYDVKMKEKGDIPEGYSVSREKKERFSLILESASTNQTSMYLCASTTPGQGDEKLFFGSGTQLSVL.

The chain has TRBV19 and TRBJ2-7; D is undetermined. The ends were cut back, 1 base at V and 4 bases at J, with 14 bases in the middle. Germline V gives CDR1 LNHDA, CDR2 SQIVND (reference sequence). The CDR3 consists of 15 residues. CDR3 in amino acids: CASSIAAGAGYEQYF. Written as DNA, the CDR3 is TGTGCCAGTAGTATAGCGGCTGGAGCTGGTTACGAGCAGTACTTC.

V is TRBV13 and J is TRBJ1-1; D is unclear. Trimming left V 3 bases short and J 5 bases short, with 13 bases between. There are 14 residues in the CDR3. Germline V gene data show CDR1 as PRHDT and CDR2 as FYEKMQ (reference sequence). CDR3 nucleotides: TGTGCCAGCAGCTTCTATCGGGGTTCGACTGAAGCTTTCTTT. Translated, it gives CASSFYRGSTEAFF.

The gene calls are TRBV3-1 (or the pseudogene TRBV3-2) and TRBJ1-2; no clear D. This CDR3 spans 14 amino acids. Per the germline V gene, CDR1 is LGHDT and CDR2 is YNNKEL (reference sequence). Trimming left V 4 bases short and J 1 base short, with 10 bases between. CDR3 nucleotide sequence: TGTGCCAGCAGCCCGACAAAGTTTAACTATGGCTACACCTTC. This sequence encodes CASSPTKFNYGYTF.

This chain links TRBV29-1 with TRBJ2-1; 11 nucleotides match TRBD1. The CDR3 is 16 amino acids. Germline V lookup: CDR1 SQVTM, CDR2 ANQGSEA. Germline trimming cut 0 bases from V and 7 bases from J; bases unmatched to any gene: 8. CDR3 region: CSVEDLRGTGGNEQFF. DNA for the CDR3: TGCAGCGTTGAAGATCTTCGGGGGACAGGGGGTAATGAGCAGTTCTTC.

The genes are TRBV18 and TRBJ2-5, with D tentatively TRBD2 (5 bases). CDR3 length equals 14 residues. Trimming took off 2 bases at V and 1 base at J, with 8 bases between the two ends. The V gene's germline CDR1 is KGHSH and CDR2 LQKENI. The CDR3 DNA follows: TGTGCCAGCTCACCAAGGGCGGGCCAAGAGACCCAGTACTTC. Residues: CASSPRAGQETQYF.

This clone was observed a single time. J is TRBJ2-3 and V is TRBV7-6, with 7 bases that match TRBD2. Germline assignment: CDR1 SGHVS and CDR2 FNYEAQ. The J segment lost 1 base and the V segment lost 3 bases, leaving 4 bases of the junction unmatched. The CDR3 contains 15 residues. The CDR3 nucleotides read TGTGCCAGCAGCTTCGGGGAGGGTGGCACAGATACGCAGTATTTT. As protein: CASSFGEGGTDTQYF.

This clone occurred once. CDR3 sequence: CASSLEGGTEAFF. The CDR3, as DNA: TGCGCCAGCAGTCTGGAGGGGGGGACTGAAGCTTTCTTT. This chain uses TRBV4-1 with TRBJ1-1; possibly TRBD1 for D (6 bases). The V gene lost 6 bases and the J gene lost 5 bases, with 13 bases spanning the gap. This CDR3 is 13 amino acids long. Germline CDR1 MGHRA, CDR2 YSYEKL.

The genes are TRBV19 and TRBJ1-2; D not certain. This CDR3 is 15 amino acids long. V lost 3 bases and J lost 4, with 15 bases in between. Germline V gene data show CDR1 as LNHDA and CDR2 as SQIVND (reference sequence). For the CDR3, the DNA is TGTGCCAGTAGTATTGTAGGCACGGGAACCTATGGCTACACCTTC. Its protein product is CASSIVGTGTYGYTF.

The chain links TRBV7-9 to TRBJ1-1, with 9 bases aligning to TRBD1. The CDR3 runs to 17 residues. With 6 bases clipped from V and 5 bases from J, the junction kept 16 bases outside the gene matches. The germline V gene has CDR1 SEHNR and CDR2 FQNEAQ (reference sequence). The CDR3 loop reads CASSSGTGKFLGTEAFF. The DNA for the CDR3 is TGTGCCAGCAGTTCCGGGACAGGGAAGTTTTTAGGGACTGAAGCTTTCTTT.

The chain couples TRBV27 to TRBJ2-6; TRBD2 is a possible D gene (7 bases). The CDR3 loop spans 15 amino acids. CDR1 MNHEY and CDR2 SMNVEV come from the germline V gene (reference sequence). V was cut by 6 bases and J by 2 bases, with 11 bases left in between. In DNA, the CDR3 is TGTGCCAGCAGGCCGGGGGGCGCTGGGGCCAACGTCCTGACTTTC. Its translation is CASRPGGAGANVLTF.

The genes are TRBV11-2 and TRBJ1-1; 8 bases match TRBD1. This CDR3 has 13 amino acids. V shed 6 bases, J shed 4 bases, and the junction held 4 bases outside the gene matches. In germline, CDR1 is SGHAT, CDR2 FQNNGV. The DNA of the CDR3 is TGTGCCAGCAGTTTCGACAGGGGCACTGAAGCTTTCTTT. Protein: CASSFDRGTEAFF.

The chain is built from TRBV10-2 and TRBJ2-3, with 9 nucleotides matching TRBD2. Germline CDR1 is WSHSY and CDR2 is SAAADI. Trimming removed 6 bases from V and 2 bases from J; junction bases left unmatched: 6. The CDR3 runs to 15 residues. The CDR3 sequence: CASRDSGRFTDTQYF. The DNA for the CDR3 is TGCGCCAGCAGGGATAGCGGGAGATTCACAGATACGCAGTATTTT.

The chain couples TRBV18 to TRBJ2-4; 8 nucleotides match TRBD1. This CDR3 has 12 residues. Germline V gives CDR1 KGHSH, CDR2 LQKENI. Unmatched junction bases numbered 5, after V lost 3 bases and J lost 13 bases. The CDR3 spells CASSPWTGMQYF. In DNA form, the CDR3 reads TGTGCCAGCTCACCCTGGACAGGGATGCAGTACTTC.

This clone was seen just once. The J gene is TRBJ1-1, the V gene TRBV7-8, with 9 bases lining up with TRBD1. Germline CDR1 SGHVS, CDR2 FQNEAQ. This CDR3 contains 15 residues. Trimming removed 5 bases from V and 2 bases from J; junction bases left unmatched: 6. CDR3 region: CASSVWTGVNTEAFF. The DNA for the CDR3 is TGTGCCAGCAGCGTCTGGACAGGGGTAAACACTGAAGCTTTCTTT.

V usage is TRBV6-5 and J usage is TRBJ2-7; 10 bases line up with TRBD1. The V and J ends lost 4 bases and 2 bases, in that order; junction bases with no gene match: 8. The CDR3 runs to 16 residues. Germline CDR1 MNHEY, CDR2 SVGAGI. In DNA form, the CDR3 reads TGTGCCAGCAGTTCCCTGACAGGGGGCTTCCCCTACGAGCAGTACTTC. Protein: CASSSLTGGFPYEQYF.

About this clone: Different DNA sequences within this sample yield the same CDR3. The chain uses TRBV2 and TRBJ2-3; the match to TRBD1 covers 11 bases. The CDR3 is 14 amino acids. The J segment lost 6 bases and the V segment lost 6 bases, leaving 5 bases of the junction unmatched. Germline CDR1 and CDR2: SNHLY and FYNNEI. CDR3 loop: CASRGQGARDTQYF. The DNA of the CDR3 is TGTGCCAGCAGAGGACAGGGGGCGCGGGATACGCAGTATTTT.

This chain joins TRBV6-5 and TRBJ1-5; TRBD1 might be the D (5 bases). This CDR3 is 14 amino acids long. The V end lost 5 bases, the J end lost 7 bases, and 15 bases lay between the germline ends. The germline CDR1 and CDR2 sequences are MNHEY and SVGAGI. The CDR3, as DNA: TGTGCCAGCAGTCCCGGGTCGGCAGGGCAGCCCCAGCATTTT. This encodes CASSPGSAGQPQHF.

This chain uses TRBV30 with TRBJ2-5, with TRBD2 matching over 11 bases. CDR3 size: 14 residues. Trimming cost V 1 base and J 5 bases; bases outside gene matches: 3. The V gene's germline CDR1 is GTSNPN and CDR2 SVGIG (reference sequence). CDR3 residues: CAWSAGLAGETQYF. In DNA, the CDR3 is TGTGCCTGGAGTGCCGGACTAGCGGGCGAGACCCAGTACTTC. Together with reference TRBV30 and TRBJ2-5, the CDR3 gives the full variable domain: SQTIHQWPATLVQPVGSPLSLECTVEGTSNPNLYWYRQAAGRGLQLLFYSVGIGQISSEVPQNLSASRPQDRQFILSSKKLLLSDSGFYLCAWSAGLAGETQYFGPGTRLLVL.

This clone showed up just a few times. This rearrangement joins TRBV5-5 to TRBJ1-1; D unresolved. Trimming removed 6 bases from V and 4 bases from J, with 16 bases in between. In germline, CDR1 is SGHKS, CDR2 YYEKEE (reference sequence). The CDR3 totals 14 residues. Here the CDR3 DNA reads TGTGCCAGCACCCGCGGGCCCGAGGGCACTGAAGCTTTCTTT. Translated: CASTRGPEGTEAFF.

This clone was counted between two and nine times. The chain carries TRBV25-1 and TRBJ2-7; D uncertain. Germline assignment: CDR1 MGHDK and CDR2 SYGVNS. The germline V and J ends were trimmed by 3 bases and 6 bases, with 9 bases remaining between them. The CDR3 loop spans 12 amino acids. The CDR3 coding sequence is TGTGCCAGCAGTGACCCCCCCGGCGAGCAGTACTTC. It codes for CASSDPPGEQYF.

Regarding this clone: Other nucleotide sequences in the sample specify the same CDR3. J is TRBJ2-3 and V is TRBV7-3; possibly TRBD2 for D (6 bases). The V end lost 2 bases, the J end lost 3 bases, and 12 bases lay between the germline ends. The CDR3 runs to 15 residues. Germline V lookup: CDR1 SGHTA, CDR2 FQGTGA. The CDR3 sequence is CASSLAGGTTDTQYF. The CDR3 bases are TGTGCCAGCAGCTTAGCTGGCGGGACTACAGATACGCAGTATTTT.

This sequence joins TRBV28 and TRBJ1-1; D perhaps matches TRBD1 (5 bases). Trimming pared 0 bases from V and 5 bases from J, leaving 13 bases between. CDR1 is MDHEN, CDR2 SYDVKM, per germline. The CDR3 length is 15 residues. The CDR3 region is CASSLWWTEGTEAFF. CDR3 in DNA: TGTGCCAGCAGTTTATGGTGGACGGAGGGGACTGAAGCTTTCTTT.

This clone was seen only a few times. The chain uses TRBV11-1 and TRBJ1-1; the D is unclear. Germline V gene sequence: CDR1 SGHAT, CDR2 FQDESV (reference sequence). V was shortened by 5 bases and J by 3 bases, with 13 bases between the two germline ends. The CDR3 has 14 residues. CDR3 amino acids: CASSPGRTYTEAFF. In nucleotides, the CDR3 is TGTGCCAGCAGCCCCGGGAGAACCTACACTGAAGCTTTCTTT. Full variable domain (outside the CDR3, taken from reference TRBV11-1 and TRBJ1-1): EAEVAQSPRYKITEKSQAVAFWCDPISGHATLYWYRQILGQGPELLVQFQDESVVDDSQLPKDRFSAERLKGVDSTLKIQPAELGDSAMYLCASSPGRTYTEAFFGQGTRLTVV.

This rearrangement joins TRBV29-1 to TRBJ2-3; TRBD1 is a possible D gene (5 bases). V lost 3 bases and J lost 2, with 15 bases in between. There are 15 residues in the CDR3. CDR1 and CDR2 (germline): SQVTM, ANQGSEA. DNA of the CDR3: TGCAGCGTTGAGGGGCCAGGTGGGGCCACAGATACGCAGTATTTT. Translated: CSVEGPGGATDTQYF.